This T cell receptor beta chain originates from a study of T cells in Graves' hyperthyroidism and ophthalmopathy. The CDR3 is 17 amino acids. Germline-derived CDR1 and CDR2 are KGHSH and LQKENI. V dropped 6 bases and J dropped 3 bases, with 22 bases sitting between them. This clonotype was seen a few times. What was amplified from RNA transcripts were TCR beta CDR3 regions. The TCR CDR3 first-round RT-PCR relied on the HTBI primer set. TCRdb reprocessed the multiplex PCR reads via MiXCR and lists one record per CDR3 protein. This table has almost 600,000 distinct CDR3 sequences, around 14% appearing once. The blood was taken when hyperthyroidism was first diagnosed, before any ophthalmopathy symptoms showed up. 10 ml fresh peripheral blood yielded the PBMCs.

This sequence originates from a woman between 25 and 40 years old with Graves' hyperthyroidism that later progressed to Graves' ophthalmopathy. The rearrangement uses TRBV18 and TRBJ2-3, with D possibly being TRBD2 (6 bases). The material sequenced was blood. As DNA, the CDR3 is TGTGCCAGCTCCCGCGTGGGGGAGGATTACGGAACAGATACGCAGTATTTT. It is translated as CASSRVGEDYGTDTQYF.